The 8 T cell receptor beta chains reported below all come from one sample, sequenced in a study of cytomegalovirus exposure and HLA in healthy donors. With 60 Vbeta and 13 Jbeta primers, the PCR was carried out. Assay used: immunoSEQ multiplex PCR; TCRdb lists only in-frame clones, some missing. The profile shows tens of thousands of clones, roughly 78% of them singletons. Sequencing used PBMCs. The receptors were gathered from a male donor in good health and CMV-seropositive.

The CDR3 region is CASREIQKNTEAFF. The CDR3, as DNA: TGTGCCAGCAGAGAAATTCAGAAGAACACTGAAGCTTTCTTT. The chain combines TRBV5-6 with TRBJ1-1; D ambiguous. The CDR3 spans 14 residues. Trimming stripped 5 bases from V and 1 base from J, with 12 bases between. In germline, CDR1 is SGHDT, CDR2 YYEEEE.

J is TRBJ2-2 and V is TRBV5-6; 9 bases line up with TRBD1. This CDR3 is built from 16 residues. After removal of 4 bases from V and 3 bases from J, the junction contained 7 bases not matched to a gene. Germline V gene data show CDR1 as SGHDT and CDR2 as YYEEEE. The CDR3 DNA sequence: TGTGCCAGCAGCCTGCCGGGACAGGGTCACACCGGGGAGCTGTTTTTT. Translating it yields CASSLPGQGHTGELFF.

This chain links TRBV5-4 with TRBJ2-2, with 7 bases fitting TRBD2. This CDR3 contains 15 residues. V lost 5 bases, J lost 6 bases, and 10 bases stayed unmatched. The germline V gene encodes CDR1 SGHNT and CDR2 YYREEE (reference sequence). CDR3 nucleotides: TGTGCCAGCAGGAGTGGCGGGAGTGCGGCCGGGGAGCTGTTTTTT. It encodes CASRSGGSAAGELFF.

The CDR3 sequence: CSVEEGTGAFYEQYF. The DNA for the CDR3 is TGCAGCGTTGAAGAGGGAACAGGGGCCTTTTACGAGCAGTACTTC. This chain connects TRBV29-1 to TRBJ2-7, with TRBD1 matching over 7 bases. Germline CDR1 is SQVTM and CDR2 is ANQGSEA. The CDR3 is 15 amino acids. The J segment lost 4 bases and the V segment lost 0 bases, leaving 9 bases of the junction unmatched.

The rearrangement joins TRBV5-1 to TRBJ2-1; TRBD2 matches 10 bases. V trimming: 4 bases; J trimming: 8 bases; junction bases outside the gene matches: 6. In germline, CDR1 is SGHRS, CDR2 YFSETQ. CDR3 length: 14 residues. CDR3 nucleotide sequence: TGCGCCAGCAGCCTAGCGGGAGTAGAAGATGAGCAGTTCTTC. Amino acids: CASSLAGVEDEQFF.

The chain uses TRBV10-3 and TRBJ2-1, with unresolved D. The germline V gene has CDR1 ENHRY and CDR2 SYGVKD. V was pared by 0 bases and J by 6 bases, with 9 bases between. The CDR3 length is 14 residues. The CDR3 DNA is TGTGCCATCAGTGAGTCGATGCGGATCAATGAGCAGTTCTTC. Its translation: CAISESMRINEQFF.

This clone showed up just once. The chain has TRBV11-2 and TRBJ2-3; 11 bases are shared with TRBD1. The J segment lost 4 bases and the V segment lost 5 bases, leaving 5 bases of the junction unmatched. This CDR3 comprises 15 residues. CDR1 and CDR2 from the germline V gene are SGHAT and FQNNGV. The CDR3 spells CASSPDRGRADTQYF. The CDR3 DNA is TGTGCCAGCAGCCCGGACAGGGGGCGCGCAGATACGCAGTATTTT. Based on the CDR3 plus reference TRBV11-2 and TRBJ2-3, the full variable domain is EAGVAQSPRYKIIEKRQSVAFWCNPISGHATLYWYQQILGQGPKLLIQFQNNGVVDDSQLPKDRFSAERLKGVDSTLKIQPAKLEDSAVYLCASSPDRGRADTQYFGPGTRLTVL.

The table lists this clone with a count of one. V and J are TRBV6-5 and TRBJ2-1, with TRBD1 identical over 9 bases. V lost 8 bases to trimming and J lost 3 bases; unmatched junction nucleotides: 8. The CDR3 runs 15 residues. CDR1 is MNHEY, CDR2 SVGAGI, per germline. The CDR3 spells CASGSRTGVYNEQFF. The CDR3 DNA sequence: TGTGCCAGCGGGTCTAGGACAGGGGTCTACAATGAGCAGTTCTTC.